This TCR beta chain was sequenced during a study of T-cell reconstitution after alpha-beta-depleted transplantation in children. This clonotype was observed a few times. V was trimmed by 2 bases and J by 13 bases, leaving 15 bases between them. CDR1 and CDR2 from the germline V gene are SQVTM and ANQGSEA. The CDR3 loop spans 12 amino acids. A library of TCRbeta sequences, prepared with unique molecular identifiers, was generated. TCRdb redid the calling of the PCR reads with MiXCR, one entry per CDR3 protein. In the table there are some 500,000 distinct CDR3 sequences, around 16% of which are singletons.

The TCR sequence derives from a human donor who donated a stem cell graft to a child with acute lymphoblastic leukemia. The chain uses TRBV29-1 and TRBJ2-1, with D maybe TRBD1 (6 bases). Sequencing used PBMCs from the stem cell graft donor, obtained from the stem cell graft. Here the CDR3 DNA reads TGCAGCGTTGAAACTGGACAGATCTTCCAGTTCTTC. Translation gives CSVETGQIFQFF.